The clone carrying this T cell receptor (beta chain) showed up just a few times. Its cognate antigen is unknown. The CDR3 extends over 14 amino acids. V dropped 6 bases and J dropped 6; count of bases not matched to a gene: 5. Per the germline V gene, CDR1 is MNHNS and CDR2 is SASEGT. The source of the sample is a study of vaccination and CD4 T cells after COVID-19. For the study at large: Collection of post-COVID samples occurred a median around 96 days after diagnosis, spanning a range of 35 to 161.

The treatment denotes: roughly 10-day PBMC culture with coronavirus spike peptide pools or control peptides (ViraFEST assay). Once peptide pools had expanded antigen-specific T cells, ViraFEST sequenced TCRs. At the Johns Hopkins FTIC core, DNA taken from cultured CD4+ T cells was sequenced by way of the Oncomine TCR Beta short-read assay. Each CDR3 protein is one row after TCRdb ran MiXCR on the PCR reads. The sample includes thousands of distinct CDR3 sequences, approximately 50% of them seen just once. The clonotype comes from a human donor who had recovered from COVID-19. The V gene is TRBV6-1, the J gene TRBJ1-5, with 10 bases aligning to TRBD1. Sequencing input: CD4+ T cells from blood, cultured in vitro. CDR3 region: CASRGWTGGQPQHF. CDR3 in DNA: TGTGCCAGCAGGGGCTGGACAGGGGGTCAGCCCCAGCATTTT.